This T cell receptor (beta chain) is drawn from a study of blood T cell repertoires in COVID-19. Study-level background: The samples span acute and convalescent COVID-19 from the United States, Italy and Spain. PBMCs, B-cell-depleted T cells, or T cells were the source of the cDNA or gDNA that made up the material.

CDR1 is SGHVS, CDR2 FQNEAQ, per germline. V shed 1 base and J shed 0 bases, with 13 bases lying between them. CDR3 length: 18 residues. In the authors' methods: Researchers report that nucleated cell counts were estimated from reference gene primer amplification. Sequenced by immunoSEQ multiplex PCR; TCRdb stores in-frame clones only, minus some. V and J calls and clone size are given by that table; D and trimming were obtained from the DNA. The table has 200,000 to 250,000 clones, approximately 80% seen once. The receptor's source is an elderly woman with acute or convalescent COVID-19. The V and J genes are TRBV7-8 and TRBJ2-6; TRBD2 might be the D (6 bases). Sequencing was done on a sample of peripheral blood. The CDR3 nucleotides read TGTGCCAGCAGCTTAGGTAGCGGACGGAGCTCTGGGGCCAACGTCCTGACTTTC. The encoded protein is CASSLGSGRSSGANVLTF.